This T cell receptor beta chain was captured in a study of OX40 agonist ivuxolimab in advanced cancers. A note on this clone: Its antigen is unidentified.

TCRdb's table, derived via immunoSEQ multiplex PCR, lists solely in-frame clones and lacks some. The table has more than 40,000 clones, 82% seen once. The CDR3 totals 18 residues. Germline-derived CDR1 and CDR2 are MNHEY and SMNVEV (reference sequence). With V trimmed by 10 bases and J by 1 base, 13 bases remained unmatched. Study-level results: Expanded clones were, on average, more numerous among CD8+ T cells than CD4+.

Sequencing was performed on CD4+ or CD8+ T cells sorted from blood, taken in a trial of the OX40 agonist ivuxolimab. This sequence joins TRBV27 and TRBJ1-6, with TRBD1 matching 10 bases. This receptor was identified in an adult with an advanced solid tumor such as melanoma, head and neck, liver or kidney cancer. CDR3 bases: TGTGCCACCTCTGTAATGGGACAGGGGTTTTCCTATAATTCACCCCTCCACTTT. Translating gives CATSVMGQGFSYNSPLHF.